This T cell receptor (beta chain) was captured in a study of post-analysis software for immune sequencing data. Whole-study results and caveats: By F measure, strong co-clustering occurred among samples prepared in the same batch.

Every TCR beta cDNA library bore unique molecular identifiers. From the PCR reads, TCRdb called clonotypes with MiXCR, one entry per CDR3 protein. Of 350,000 to 450,000 distinct CDR3 sequences in the sample, 35% to 45% are singletons; the top ten hold approximately 7.6%. This clonotype showed up just a few times. Its antigen is currently unknown. Sequences were obtained from blood. The source of this sequence is a girl aged 2-15 years with multiple sclerosis.

The CDR3 reads CASSFQQLEIYRGRGQETQYF. The CDR3 DNA sequence: TGTGCCAGCAGTTTCCAACAACTCGAAATCTACAGGGGGCGGGGTCAAGAGACCCAGTACTTC. V gene TRBV28 combines with J gene TRBJ2-5, with 9 bases fitting TRBD1. Trimming took 3 bases from V and 2 from J; bases not matched to a gene: 22. The CDR3 is made up of 21 amino acids. Looked up from germline, CDR1 is MDHEN and CDR2 is SYDVKM.